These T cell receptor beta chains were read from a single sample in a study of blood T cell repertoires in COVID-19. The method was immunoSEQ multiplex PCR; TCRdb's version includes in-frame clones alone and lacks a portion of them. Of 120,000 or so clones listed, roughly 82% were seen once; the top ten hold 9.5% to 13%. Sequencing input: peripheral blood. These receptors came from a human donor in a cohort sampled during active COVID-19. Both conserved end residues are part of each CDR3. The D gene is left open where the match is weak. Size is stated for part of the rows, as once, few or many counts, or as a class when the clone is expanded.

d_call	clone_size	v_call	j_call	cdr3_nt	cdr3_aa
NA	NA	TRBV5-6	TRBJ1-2	TGTGCCAGCAGCTTGAGTGCACTTGGCTACACCTTC	CASSLSALGYTF
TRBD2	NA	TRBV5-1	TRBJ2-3	TGCGCCAGCAGCTTGGGGCTAGCGGGGGGGACGCAGTATTTT	CASSLGLAGGTQYF
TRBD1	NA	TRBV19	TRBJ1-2	TGTGCCAGTAGTATGGACAGGGGCAACTCTGGCTACACCTTC	CASSMDRGNSGYTF
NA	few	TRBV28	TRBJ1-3	TGTGCCAGCAGTCCCGGGGTTTTAACAGTAAACACCATATATTTT	CASSPGVLTVNTIYF
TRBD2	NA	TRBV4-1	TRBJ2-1	TGCGCCAGCAGCCAAGGTTCTGGGCGGGGGGGCCCCTACAATGAGCAGTTCTTC	CASSQGSGRGGPYNEQFF
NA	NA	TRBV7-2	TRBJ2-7	TGTGCCAGCAGCGCGTCAGGCCGCTCCTACGAGCAGTACTTC	CASSASGRSYEQYF
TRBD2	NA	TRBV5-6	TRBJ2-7	TGTGCCAGCAGCCCCATTGCGGGGGGAAGCGGGGAGCAGTACTTC	CASSPIAGGSGEQYF
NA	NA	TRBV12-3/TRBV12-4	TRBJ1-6	TGTGCCAGCAGTTTCACGGGGGATTCACCCCTCCACTTT	CASSFTGDSPLHF
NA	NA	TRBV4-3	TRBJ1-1	TGCGCCAGCAGCCAAGATCCCTCTACAGGGTACACTGAAGCTTTCTTT	CASSQDPSTGYTEAFF
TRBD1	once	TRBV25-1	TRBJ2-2	TGTGCCAGCAGTGGACAGGGGAAAACCGGGGAGCTGTTTTTT	CASSGQGKTGELFF
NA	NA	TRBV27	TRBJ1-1	TGTGCCAGCAGTTCCCGACAGTTGAACACTGAAGCTTTCTTT	CASSSRQLNTEAFF
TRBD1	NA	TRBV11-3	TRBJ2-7	TGTGCCAGCAGTCCCTCCGGGACAGCGTACGAGCAGTACTTC	CASSPSGTAYEQYF
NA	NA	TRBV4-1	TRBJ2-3	TGCGCCAGCAGCCAAGATTTCGTCACAGATACGCAGTATTTT	CASSQDFVTDTQYF
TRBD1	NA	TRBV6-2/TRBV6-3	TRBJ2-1	TGTGCCAGCAGTTACGGGACAGGAAAGAATGAGCAGTTCTTC	CASSYGTGKNEQFF
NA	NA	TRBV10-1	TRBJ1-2	TGCGCCAGCAGTGAGTCCGTGTTTGTCACAAACTATGGCTACACCTTC	CASSESVFVTNYGYTF
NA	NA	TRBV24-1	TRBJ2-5	TGTGCCACCAGTGATTTGGCACAGCCCCAAGAGACCCAGTACTTC	CATSDLAQPQETQYF
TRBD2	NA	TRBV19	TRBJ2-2	TGTGCCAGTAGTATCCTAGCGGGGGGCGCTCAGGGCACCGGGGAGCTGTTTTTT	CASSILAGGAQGTGELFF
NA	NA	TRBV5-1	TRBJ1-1	TGCGCCAGCAGCTTGGCCGCGGGCAGGAACACTGAAGCTTTCTTT	CASSLAAGRNTEAFF
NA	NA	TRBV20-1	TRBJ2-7	TGCAGTGTGCCTAACTCCTACGAGCAGTACTTC	CSVPNSYEQYF
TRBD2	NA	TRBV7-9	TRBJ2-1	TGTGCCAGCAGCTTAGGGCTTAGCGGGGGGGCCGAAGATGAGCAGTTCTTC	CASSLGLSGGAEDEQFF
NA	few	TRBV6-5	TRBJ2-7	TGTGCCAGCAGTTACGTCCCCCCAGGGAACACCTACGAGCAGTACTTC	CASSYVPPGNTYEQYF
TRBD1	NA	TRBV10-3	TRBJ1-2	TGTGCCATCAGTGAGCAGGGGGCTGATGGCTACACCTTC	CAISEQGADGYTF
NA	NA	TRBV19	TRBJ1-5	TGTGCCAGTAGTACCCTTGACGGGGGCAATCAGCCCCAGCATTTT	CASSTLDGGNQPQHF
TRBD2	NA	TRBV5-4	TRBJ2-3	TGTGCCAGCAGCGCGCCTCCGGGACTAGCGGGGGGGCCCTCAGATACGCAGTATTTT	CASSAPPGLAGGPSDTQYF
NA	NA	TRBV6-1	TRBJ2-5	TGTGCCAGCAGTGACCCTCCCTTAGGGGCAGAGACCCAGTACTTC	CASSDPPLGAETQYF
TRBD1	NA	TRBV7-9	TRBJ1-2	TGTGCCAGCAGCCTAGTAGGGGGGGGGACAGGGAACTATGGCTACACCTTC	CASSLVGGGTGNYGYTF
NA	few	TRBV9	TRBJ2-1	TGTGCCAGCAGCGGAGGATGGGGCGGGGATGAGCAGTTCTTC	CASSGGWGGDEQFF
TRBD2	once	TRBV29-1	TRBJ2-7	TGCAGCGTTGATGGGGGGGACGAGCAGTACTTC	CSVDGGDEQYF
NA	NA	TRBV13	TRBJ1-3	TGTGCCAGCAGCTCGCTCGGGACATCCTCTGGAAACACCATATATTTT	CASSSLGTSSGNTIYF
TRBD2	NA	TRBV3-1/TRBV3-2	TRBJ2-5	TGTGCCAGCAGCCCAGCGGGGGGGCCTCGGGAGACCCAGTACTTC	CASSPAGGPRETQYF
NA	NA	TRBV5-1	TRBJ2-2	TGCGCCAGCAGGAAAATACAGGACACCGGGGAGCTGTTTTTT	CASRKIQDTGELFF
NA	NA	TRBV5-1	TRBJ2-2	TGCGCCAGCAGCTTGGCCGGCAGGCTGAACACCGGGGAGCTGTTTTTT	CASSLAGRLNTGELFF
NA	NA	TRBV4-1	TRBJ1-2	TGCGCCAGCAGCCAAGACCAGGGTATTTCCTATGGCTACACCTTC	CASSQDQGISYGYTF
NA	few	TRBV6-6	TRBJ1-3	TGTGCCAGCAACCGGGAACCAGGAAACACCATATATTTT	CASNREPGNTIYF
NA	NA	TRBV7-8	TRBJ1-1	TGTGCCAGCAGCTTAGATCCAGCGACAGGCACTGAAGCTTTCTTT	CASSLDPATGTEAFF
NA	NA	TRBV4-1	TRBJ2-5	TGCGCCAGCAGCCCCTTAGCGAGGGGGTACCAAGAGACCCAGTACTTC	CASSPLARGYQETQYF
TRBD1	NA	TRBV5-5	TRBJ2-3	TGTGCCAGCAGCGGGACAGGGTCAGATACGCAGTATTTT	CASSGTGSDTQYF
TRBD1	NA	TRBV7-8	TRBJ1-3	TGTGCCAGCAGCATCGACAGGGCTGGAAACACCATATATTTT	CASSIDRAGNTIYF
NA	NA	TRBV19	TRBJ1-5	TGTGCCAGTAGTACCCAACTAAAGCCCCAGCATTTT	CASSTQLKPQHF
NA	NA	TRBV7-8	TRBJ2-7	TGTGCCAGCAGCCTCGACACAACCATGAGCTCCTACGAGCAGTACTTC	CASSLDTTMSSYEQYF
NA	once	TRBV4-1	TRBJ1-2	TGCGCCAGCAGGGGCTGGAGGAGCTATGGCTACACCTTC	CASRGWRSYGYTF
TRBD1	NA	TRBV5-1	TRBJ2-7	TGCGCCAGCAGCTTACAGCCGGGACAGGGCTACGAGCAGTACTTC	CASSLQPGQGYEQYF
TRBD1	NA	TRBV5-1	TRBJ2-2	TGCGCCAGCAGCTGGACAGGGGCCCCCGGGGAGCTGTTTTTT	CASSWTGAPGELFF
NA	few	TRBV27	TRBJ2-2	TGTGCCACCCTCCGATCGGGTACCGGGGAGCTGTTTTTT	CATLRSGTGELFF
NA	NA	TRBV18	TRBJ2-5	TGTGCCAGCTCACCGATGCGGGAGACCCAGTACTTC	CASSPMRETQYF
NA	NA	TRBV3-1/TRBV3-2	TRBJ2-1	TGTGCCAGCAGCCAGTTACCGGAGGCTTACAATGAGCAGTTCTTC	CASSQLPEAYNEQFF
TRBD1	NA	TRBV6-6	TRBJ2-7	TGTGCCAGCAGTCTGGTCAGGGGGCATCCGGGTACGTACGAGCAGTACTTC	CASSLVRGHPGTYEQYF
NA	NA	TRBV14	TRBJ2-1	TGTGCCAGCAGCCCCCTCACAGGACACCCAAGTGAGCAGTTCTTC	CASSPLTGHPSEQFF
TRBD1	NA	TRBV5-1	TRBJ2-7	TGCGCCAGCAGCTTGAGTCAGGACAGGGGGGGCGAGCAGTACTTC	CASSLSQDRGGEQYF
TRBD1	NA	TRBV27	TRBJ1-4	TGTGCCAGCAGGGGGACAGGGGAGGGATTCGAACTGTTTTTT	CASRGTGEGFELFF
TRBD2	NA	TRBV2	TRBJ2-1	TGTGCCAGCAGTGCCAGACTAGCGGGACCCTACAATGAGCAGTTCTTC	CASSARLAGPYNEQFF
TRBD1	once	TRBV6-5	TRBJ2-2	TGTGCCAGCAGTTACCGCGGGACAGGGGGCTCCGGGGAGCTGTTTTTT	CASSYRGTGGSGELFF
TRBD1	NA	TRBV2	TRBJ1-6	TGTGCCAGCAGTGAAAGGACAGGTGGGGCTGGGGCACCCCTCCACTTT	CASSERTGGAGAPLHF
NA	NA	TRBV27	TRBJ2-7	TGTGCCAGCAGTACACAGGGACGGCCCCCCTACGAGCAGTACTTC	CASSTQGRPPYEQYF
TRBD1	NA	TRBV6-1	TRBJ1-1	TGTGCCAGCAGTGAGAAACAGGGGTCGAGGACTGAAGCTTTCTTT	CASSEKQGSRTEAFF
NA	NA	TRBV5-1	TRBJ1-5	TGCGCCAGCAGCCCTCCACAGGGAGTGGCCAATCAGCCCCAGCATTTT	CASSPPQGVANQPQHF